This entry lists 31 T cell receptor beta chains sequenced from one sample in a study of cytomegalovirus exposure and HLA in healthy donors. PCR used 60 Vbeta primers and 13 Jbeta primers. Generated by immunoSEQ multiplex PCR, the TCRdb table keeps only in-frame clones and is missing some. The sample's table shows around 190,000 clones. Specimen: PBMCs. The receptors stem from a woman in her 30s in good health and CMV-seropositive.

This chain connects TRBV18 to TRBJ1-2; 7 nucleotides align to TRBD1. Trimming at V came to 0 bases and at J to 5 bases, leaving 3 bases not matched to a gene. Germline V gene data show CDR1 as KGHSH and CDR2 as LQKENI. The CDR3 covers 14 residues. The CDR3 here is CASSPPNRGYGYTF. CDR3 nucleotide sequence: TGTGCCAGCTCACCACCTAACAGGGGTTATGGCTACACCTTC.

V and J are TRBV18 and TRBJ1-2, with D unresolved. The CDR3 is made up of 14 amino acids. Germline V gene data show CDR1 as KGHSH and CDR2 as LQKENI. V lost 1 base and J lost 6, with 12 bases in between. CDR3 in amino acids: CASSPREGRDGYTF. Here the CDR3 DNA reads TGTGCCAGCTCACCACGTGAGGGTAGGGATGGCTACACCTTC.

The V and J genes are TRBV4-1 and TRBJ2-3, with 10 bases fitting TRBD2. Trimming at V came to 4 bases and at J to 3 bases, leaving 4 bases not matched to a gene. There are 15 residues in the CDR3. Per germline, CDR1 MGHRA and CDR2 YSYEKL. CDR3 in amino acids: CASSLLAGTTDTQYF. The CDR3 DNA reads as TGCGCCAGCAGCCTACTAGCGGGGACGACAGATACGCAGTATTTT.

CDR3 in amino acids: CASSTDTQETQYF. In nucleotides, the CDR3 is TGTGCCAGCTCAACGGACACCCAAGAGACCCAGTACTTC. The chain joins TRBV18 to TRBJ2-5; possibly TRBD1 for D (5 bases). The V gene's germline CDR1 is KGHSH and CDR2 LQKENI. CDR3 length equals 13 residues. V was pared by 5 bases and J by 1 base, with 8 bases between. Using reference TRBV18 and TRBJ2-5 for the parts outside the CDR3, the full variable domain is NAGVMQNPRHLVRRRGQEARLRCSPMKGHSHVYWYRQLPEEGLKFMVYLQKENIIDESGMPKERFSAEFPKEGPSILRIQQVVRGDSAAYFCASSTDTQETQYFGPGTRLLVL.

DNA for the CDR3: TGCGCCAGCAGGTCGACTTCCTCTGGGGCCAACGTCCTGACTTTC. This encodes CASRSTSSGANVLTF. The chain couples TRBV5-1 to TRBJ2-6; the D is unclear. The CDR3 totals 15 residues. Germline CDR1 reads SGHRS; CDR2 reads YFSETQ. The V and J ends lost 5 bases and 0 bases respectively, with 9 bases between them.

In nucleotides, the CDR3 is TGTGCCAGCTCACCTCGGGGGGACGTATATGCCGAGCAGTACTTC. Protein sequence: CASSPRGDVYAEQYF. This chain links TRBV18 with TRBJ2-7; 7 positions match TRBD2. The trim removed 3 bases at V and 6 bases at J, leaving 11 bases unmatched. Germline V lookup: CDR1 KGHSH, CDR2 LQKENI. This CDR3 is 15 amino acids long.

The chain carries TRBV15 and TRBJ1-3; D is uncertain. Germline loops: CDR1 LNHNV, CDR2 YYDKDF (reference sequence). This CDR3 comprises 14 residues. V shed 7 bases and J shed 1 base, with 11 bases lying between them. As DNA, the CDR3 is TGTGCCACCAACGAGGGTTCTTCTGGAAACACCATATATTTT. Translating gives CATNEGSSGNTIYF. The full variable domain, completed using reference TRBV15 and TRBJ1-3, is DAMVIQNPRYQVTQFGKPVTLSCSQTLNHNVMYWYQQKSSQAPKLLFHYYDKDFNNEADTPDNFQSRRPNTSFCFLDIRSPGLGDTAMYLCATNEGSSGNTIYFGEGSWLTVV.

The V gene is TRBV6-6, the J gene TRBJ1-4; no clear D gene. From germline, CDR1 is MNHNY and CDR2 SVGAGI (reference sequence). The CDR3 is 13 amino acids. Trimming removed 8 bases from V and 8 bases from J, with 15 bases in between. CDR3 in amino acids: CASSAEGGEKLFF. In DNA, the CDR3 is TGTGCCAGCTCAGCGGAGGGAGGAGAAAAACTGTTTTTT.

A note on this clone: Additional DNA sequences in this sample encode the identical CDR3. This chain connects TRBV18 to TRBJ2-1; TRBD2 is a possible D gene (7 bases). This CDR3 is 15 amino acids long. V shed 3 bases and J shed 1 base, with 10 bases lying between them. The germline CDR1 and CDR2 sequences are KGHSH and LQKENI. In DNA form, the CDR3 reads TGTGCCAGCTCACCGAGGGGGGGATCCTACAATGAGCAGTTCTTC. Its translation: CASSPRGGSYNEQFF.

V is TRBV5-4 and J is TRBJ2-6; 7 bases align to TRBD1. Germline CDR1 is SGHNT and CDR2 is YYREEE (reference sequence). V was clipped by 4 bases and J by 2 bases; unmatched bases: 3. This CDR3 is built from 15 residues. The CDR3 nucleotides read TGTGCCAGCAGCCTTCAGGGGGCTGGGGCCAACGTCCTGACTTTC. Translation gives CASSLQGAGANVLTF.

The V gene is TRBV28, the J gene TRBJ1-1; the D is unclear. V was trimmed by 6 bases and J by 4 bases, leaving 15 bases between them. This CDR3 region has 14 residues. Looked up from germline, CDR1 is MDHEN and CDR2 is SYDVKM. CDR3 in amino acids: CASSPSQEGTEAFF. In DNA form, the CDR3 reads TGTGCCAGCAGCCCATCCCAGGAGGGCACTGAAGCTTTCTTT.

The J gene is TRBJ2-1, the V gene TRBV13, with D possibly TRBD1 on 5 matching bases. The CDR3 extends over 14 amino acids. Trimming removed 3 bases from V and 5 bases from J, with 11 bases in between. The germline CDR1 and CDR2 sequences are PRHDT and FYEKMQ (reference sequence). In DNA form, the CDR3 reads TGTGCCAGCAGCTTCAGGGATGGGCACAATGAGCAGTTCTTC. The encoded protein is CASSFRDGHNEQFF. Drawing the rest from reference TRBV13 and TRBJ2-1, the complete variable domain is AAGVIQSPRHLIKEKRETATLKCYPIPRHDTVYWYQQGPGQDPQFLISFYEKMQSDKGSIPDRFSAQQFSDYHSELNMSSLELGDSALYFCASSFRDGHNEQFFGPGTRLTVL.

This chain connects TRBV7-2 to TRBJ1-5; weak D call: TRBD1 (6 bases). Deletions cut 5 bases from V and 6 bases from J, with 14 bases between. Germline CDR1 and CDR2: SGHTA and FQGNSA. The CDR3 contains 14 residues. CDR3 in amino acids: CASSPQGFGQPQHF. The CDR3 nucleotides read TGTGCCAGCAGCCCACAGGGATTCGGTCAGCCCCAGCATTTT.

The genes are TRBV5-1 and TRBJ2-5; D remains unclear. V was trimmed by 0 bases and J by 2 bases, leaving 5 bases between them. Germline values: CDR1 SGHRS, CDR2 YFSETQ. This CDR3 spans 13 amino acids. CDR3 coding DNA: TGCGCCAGCAGCTTGGGAGGTCAAGAGACCCAGTACTTC. This translates into CASSLGGQETQYF.

The CDR3, as DNA: TGCGCCAGCAGCCAACAGGGGATGAACACTGAAGCTTTCTTT. It translates to CASSQQGMNTEAFF. The J gene is TRBJ1-1, the V gene TRBV5-1; 7 bases are shared with TRBD1. The J segment lost 0 bases and the V segment lost 4 bases, leaving 3 bases of the junction unmatched. The CDR3 runs 14 residues. Germline lookup yields CDR1 SGHRS and CDR2 YFSETQ.

V usage is TRBV6-1 and J usage is TRBJ2-7; D may be TRBD2 (6 bases). The CDR3 loop spans 14 amino acids. The germline CDR1 and CDR2 sequences are MNHNS and SASEGT. V was cut by 4 bases and J by 0 bases, with 10 bases left in between. Written as DNA, the CDR3 is TGTGCCAGCAGTGTGGGACTTAGCTCCTACGAGCAGTACTTC. Protein: CASSVGLSSYEQYF.

V usage is TRBV5-1 and J usage is TRBJ1-4; no reliable D call. The CDR3 is 15 residues long. Germline assignment: CDR1 SGHRS and CDR2 YFSETQ. V lost 1 base, J lost 4 bases, and 11 bases lay in between. CDR3 bases: TGCGCCAGCAGCTTGTCCCTAAGTATTAATGAAAAACTGTTTTTT. Translated, it gives CASSLSLSINEKLFF.

The chain is built from TRBV2 and TRBJ2-7; TRBD2 is a possible D gene (5 bases). V was cut by 4 bases and J by 3 bases, with 22 bases left in between. This CDR3 is built from 17 residues. Germline V gene lookup returns CDR1 SNHLY and CDR2 FYNNEI. CDR3 nucleotide sequence: TGTGCCAGCAGTGGGACCCTGGGGAGCGGATCCCACTACGAGCAGTACTTC. Amino acid sequence: CASSGTLGSGSHYEQYF.

The chain has TRBV4-1 and TRBJ1-2; tentative D call: TRBD1 (5 bases). Germline lookup yields CDR1 MGHRA and CDR2 YSYEKL. With 0 bases removed from V and 0 bases from J, the gap between germline ends came to 14 bases. The CDR3 has 17 amino acids. In nucleotides, the CDR3 is TGCGCCAGCAGCCAAGATCTGACAGTATTTTCTAACTATGGCTACACCTTC. Protein: CASSQDLTVFSNYGYTF.

The V gene is TRBV30, the J gene TRBJ1-6, with a weak D call TRBD1 (6 bases). Between the trimmed V and J ends, which lost 0 bases and 9 bases, there was a span of 12 bases. The germline gives CDR1 GTSNPN, CDR2 SVGIG (reference sequence). The CDR3 length is 14 residues. The chain's CDR3 is CAWSVRAGVSPLHF. For the CDR3, the DNA is TGTGCCTGGAGTGTACGGGCAGGGGTTTCACCCCTCCACTTT.

This chain joins TRBV18 and TRBJ1-3; D may be TRBD1 (5 bases). CDR1 and CDR2 from the germline V gene are KGHSH and LQKENI. The CDR3 is made up of 16 amino acids. V lost 3 bases and J lost 0, with 12 bases in between. The CDR3 region has the DNA TGTGCCAGCTCACCTTATGACAGCAGCTCTGGAAACACCATATATTTT. Protein sequence: CASSPYDSSSGNTIYF.

The V gene is TRBV5-1, the J gene TRBJ1-1; 8 bases agree with TRBD1. Germline values: CDR1 SGHRS, CDR2 YFSETQ. V shed 4 bases and J 1 base; nucleotides not matched to a gene: 12. The CDR3 covers 17 residues. CDR3 bases: TGCGCCAGCAGCCGAAGGACAGGGTCGGTTTCGAACACTGAAGCTTTCTTT. It codes for CASSRRTGSVSNTEAFF.

This chain connects TRBV18 to TRBJ1-4; 7 bases agree with TRBD1. The V gene end was trimmed by 1 base and the J gene end by 4 bases; junction bases not matched to a gene: 3. CDR1 and CDR2 (germline): KGHSH, LQKENI. The length of the CDR3 is 15 residues. Here the CDR3 DNA reads TGTGCCAGCTCACCACGACAGGGACATAATGAAAAACTGTTTTTT. Encoded protein: CASSPRQGHNEKLFF.

The chain combines TRBV27 with TRBJ1-3, with D possibly being TRBD1 (5 bases). Trimming shortened V by 0 bases and J by 3 bases, and 12 bases separated the two germline ends. Germline V lookup: CDR1 MNHEY, CDR2 SMNVEV (reference sequence). CDR3 length: 16 amino acids. Here the CDR3 DNA reads TGTGCCAGCAGTTTATCGACGGGGGAGGTTGGAAACACCATATATTTT. Translating gives CASSLSTGEVGNTIYF.

The chain is built from TRBV5-6 and TRBJ1-2; 8 bases agree with TRBD1. The CDR3 runs to 14 residues. The trim removed 1 base at V and 3 bases at J, leaving 2 bases unmatched. CDR1 is SGHDT, CDR2 YYEEEE, per germline. CDR3 DNA: TGTGCCAGCAGCTTGAACAGGGGGTACTATGGCTACACCTTC. It specifies CASSLNRGYYGYTF.

The chain joins TRBV7-9 to TRBJ1-3, with 8 bases lining up with TRBD1. V shed 5 bases, J shed 0 bases, and the junction held 9 bases outside the gene matches. This CDR3 region has 17 residues. Germline V CDR1 and CDR2: SEHNR, FQNEAQ (reference sequence). CDR3 in DNA: TGTGCCAGCAGCGACACAGGGGGATCCAGCTCTGGAAACACCATATATTTT. Its translation is CASSDTGGSSSGNTIYF.

The rearrangement uses TRBV11-2 and TRBJ1-1; TRBD1 might be the D (5 bases). The ends were cut back, 7 bases at V and 0 bases at J, with 12 bases in the middle. Germline V gives CDR1 SGHAT, CDR2 FQNNGV. CDR3 length equals 14 residues. DNA for the CDR3: TGTGCCAGCATCATTGGGGCCATGAACACTGAAGCTTTCTTT. Its protein is CASIIGAMNTEAFF.

The rearrangement joins TRBV10-3 to TRBJ1-4; D possibly corresponds to TRBD1 (6 bases). CDR3 length equals 13 residues. The V and J ends lost 6 bases and 8 bases respectively, with 13 bases between them. Germline lookup yields CDR1 ENHRY and CDR2 SYGVKD. The CDR3 region has the DNA TGTGCCATCAGCCAGGGGATAGAGGAAAAACTGTTTTTT. Residues: CAISQGIEEKLFF.

The chain uses TRBV10-3 and TRBJ2-3; D perhaps matches TRBD2 (6 bases). Germline V gives CDR1 ENHRY, CDR2 SYGVKD. Between the trimmed V and J ends, which lost 5 bases and 0 bases, there was a span of 15 bases. CDR3 length: 16 amino acids. CDR3 residues: CAISPASVSSTDTQYF. CDR3 nucleotide sequence: TGTGCCATCAGTCCTGCTAGCGTCTCGAGCACAGATACGCAGTATTTT.

The V gene is TRBV19, the J gene TRBJ2-6; 7 bases are shared with TRBD1. This CDR3 has 17 residues. Germline V gives CDR1 LNHDA, CDR2 SQIVND (reference sequence). With V trimmed by 5 bases and J by 3 bases, 10 bases remained unmatched. CDR3 residues: CASSAGTPGGGANVLTF. CDR3 nucleotides: TGTGCCAGTAGTGCCGGGACCCCAGGGGGTGGGGCCAACGTCCTGACTTTC.

The V call is TRBV4-3, the J call TRBJ1-2, with D tentatively TRBD1 (6 bases). Germline V gene data show CDR1 as LGHNA and CDR2 as YSLEER. The length of the CDR3 is 15 residues. V was pared by 0 bases and J by 4 bases, with 12 bases between. The CDR3 DNA reads as TGCGCCAGCAGCCAAGACAGGGGAAGGATCTATGGCTACACCTTC. Its protein product is CASSQDRGRIYGYTF.